This TCR beta chain is drawn from a study of T cells in Graves' hyperthyroidism and ophthalmopathy. The germline V and J ends were trimmed by 0 bases and 2 bases, with 10 bases remaining between them. The CDR3 contains 15 residues. Germline-derived CDR1 and CDR2 are MGHRA and YSYEKL. The investigators amplified TCR beta CDR3 regions from RNA transcripts. HTBI primers were the set used in a first-round RT-PCR of the TCR CDR3. TCRdb re-called the multiplex PCR reads with MiXCR, one entry per CDR3 protein. Here the sample spans about 350,000 distinct CDR3 sequences, approximately 17% being singletons. This clonotype came up many times.

This TCR came from a woman in her twenties or thirties with Graves' hyperthyroidism that later progressed to Graves' ophthalmopathy. The sample comprised blood. The chain carries TRBV4-1 and TRBJ2-5; D not resolved. CDR3 DNA sequence: TGCGCCAGCAGCCAAGAGGTATCCGATCAAGAGACCCAGTACTTC. It specifies CASSQEVSDQETQYF.